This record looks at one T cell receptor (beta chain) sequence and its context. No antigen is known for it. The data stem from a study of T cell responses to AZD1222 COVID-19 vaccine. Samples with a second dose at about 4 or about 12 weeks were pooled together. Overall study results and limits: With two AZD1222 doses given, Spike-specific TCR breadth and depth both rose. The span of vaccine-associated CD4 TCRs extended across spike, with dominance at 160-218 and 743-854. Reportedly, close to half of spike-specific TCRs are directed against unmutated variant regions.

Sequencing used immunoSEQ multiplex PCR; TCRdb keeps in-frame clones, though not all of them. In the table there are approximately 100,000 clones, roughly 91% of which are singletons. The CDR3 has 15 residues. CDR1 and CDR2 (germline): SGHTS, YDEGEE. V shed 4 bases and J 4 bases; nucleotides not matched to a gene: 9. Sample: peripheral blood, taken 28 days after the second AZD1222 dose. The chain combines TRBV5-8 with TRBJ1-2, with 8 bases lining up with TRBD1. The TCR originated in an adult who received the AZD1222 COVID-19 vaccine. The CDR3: CASSTRQGKFYGYTF. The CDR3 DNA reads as TGTGCCAGCAGCACCCGACAGGGGAAATTCTATGGCTACACCTTC.